Following are 22 T cell receptor beta chains from one sample sequenced in a study of blood T cell repertoires in COVID-19. Some clones are missing from TCRdb's copy, which holds only in-frame ones; the method was immunoSEQ multiplex PCR. The sample yields about 480,000 clones, 80% to 90% seen once. Sequenced input: peripheral blood. The receptors originated from a man aged 18 to 30 with COVID-19, enrolled during active disease.

The rearrangement uses TRBV20-1 and TRBJ1-1; D gene unclear. The CDR3 extends over 11 amino acids. V was pared by 3 bases and J by 2 bases, with 4 bases between. Germline CDR1 and CDR2: DFQATT and SNEGSKA (reference sequence). CDR3 region: CSASYNTEAFF. The CDR3, as DNA: TGCAGTGCTAGTTATAACACTGAAGCTTTCTTT.

This chain uses TRBV4-2 with TRBJ1-6; D gene uncertain. Trimming pared 0 bases from V and 4 bases from J, leaving 7 bases between. The CDR3 runs to 15 residues. Germline V CDR1 and CDR2: LGHNA, YNFKEQ. The CDR3 loop is CASSQDEGYNSPLHF. CDR3 DNA sequence: TGTGCCAGCAGCCAAGATGAGGGTTATAATTCACCCCTCCACTTT.

This clone has only one observation. This chain joins TRBV4-1 and TRBJ2-5; 8 bases agree with TRBD2. Germline V gene sequence: CDR1 MGHRA, CDR2 YSYEKL. The length of the CDR3 is 17 residues. Germline trimming cut 0 bases from V and 2 bases from J; bases unmatched to any gene: 8. CDR3 residues: CASSQDLQLAGQETQYF. In DNA form, the CDR3 reads TGCGCCAGCAGCCAAGATCTTCAGCTAGCGGGTCAAGAGACCCAGTACTTC.

V is TRBV4-2 and J is TRBJ2-7, with D perhaps matching TRBD1 (5 bases). CDR3 length equals 15 residues. Trimming took 0 bases from V and 7 from J, leaving 16 bases between them. The V gene's germline CDR1 is LGHNA and CDR2 YNFKEQ. This CDR3 is CASSQDWAQGWEQYF. The CDR3 DNA reads as TGTGCCAGCAGCCAAGATTGGGCTCAGGGTTGGGAGCAGTACTTC.

The V call is TRBV4-1, the J call TRBJ2-3, with 8 nucleotides matching TRBD2. This CDR3 has 16 residues. The V gene end was trimmed by 1 base and the J gene end by 3 bases; junction bases not matched to a gene: 6. Germline values: CDR1 MGHRA, CDR2 YSYEKL. CDR3 coding DNA: TGCGCCAGCAGCCAAGGAGCGGGCGGGAGGACAGATACGCAGTATTTT. Protein product: CASSQGAGGRTDTQYF.

In DNA form, the CDR3 reads TGTGCCAGCAGCCCCCGGGGACAACTAGCCAAAAACATTCAGTACTTC. Amino acids: CASSPRGQLAKNIQYF. This sequence joins TRBV3-1 (or the pseudogene TRBV3-2) and TRBJ2-4; a possible D gene is TRBD1 (6 bases). The germline V gene has CDR1 LGHDT and CDR2 YNNKEL (reference sequence). The CDR3 is 16 amino acids. The germline V and J ends were trimmed by 4 bases and 0 bases, with 13 bases remaining between them.

This chain links TRBV6-4 with TRBJ1-1; D is possibly TRBD1 (6 bases). Germline V gives CDR1 MRHNA, CDR2 SNTAGT. Deletions cut 3 bases from V and 5 bases from J, with 13 bases between. The CDR3 runs 14 residues. The CDR3 region has the DNA TGTGCCAGCAGTGATCAAGGGGGTTCGACTGAAGCTTTCTTT. Encoded protein: CASSDQGGSTEAFF.

The chain couples TRBV5-1 to TRBJ2-3; 8 bases are shared with TRBD1. The CDR3 has 16 residues. CDR1 is SGHRS and CDR2 is YFSETQ in the germline V gene. V shed 0 bases, J shed 5 bases, and the junction held 8 bases outside the gene matches. CDR3 nucleotide sequence: TGCGCCAGCAGCTTGGAAGGCAGGGGGCCGGTAGATACGCAGTATTTT. This codes for CASSLEGRGPVDTQYF.

The V gene is TRBV5-4, the J gene TRBJ2-3; D may be TRBD2 (5 bases). The V and J ends lost 0 bases and 6 bases respectively, with 8 bases between them. The CDR3 extends over 13 amino acids. Germline CDR1 and CDR2: SGHNT and YYREEE (reference sequence). The CDR3: CASSLAAGDTQYF. The DNA for the CDR3 is TGTGCCAGCAGCTTGGCCGCGGGTGATACGCAGTATTTT.

This clone has only one observation. This sequence joins TRBV7-3 and TRBJ2-1, with TRBD2 matching over 9 bases. V lost 1 base and J lost 9; bases outside the gene matches: 13. This CDR3 has 17 residues. Germline V CDR1 and CDR2: SGHTA, FQGTGA. The CDR3, as DNA: TGTGCCAGCAGCTTAAGAAAGCGTCAGCGGGAGGTTCGTGAGCAGTTCTTC. Its protein is CASSLRKRQREVREQFF.

The V and J genes are TRBV5-6 and TRBJ2-7, with 10 bases aligning to TRBD2. V lost 2 bases and J lost 5; bases outside the gene matches: 19. CDR1 is SGHDT and CDR2 is YYEEEE in the germline V gene. The CDR3 contains 19 residues. The CDR3 protein is CASSLPTGALASGSHEQYF. The CDR3 DNA follows: TGTGCCAGCAGCTTACCGACAGGGGCGTTGGCTAGCGGGAGTCACGAGCAGTACTTC.

The chain employs TRBV19 and TRBJ2-1; a possible D gene is TRBD2 (5 bases). V was cut by 6 bases and J by 3 bases, with 15 bases left in between. The CDR3 extends over 15 amino acids. Germline-derived CDR1 and CDR2 are LNHDA and SQIVND (reference sequence). CDR3 nucleotides: TGTGCCAGTAGACCCCGGACTTCCTACTACAATGAGCAGTTCTTC. Translation: CASRPRTSYYNEQFF.

The rearrangement uses TRBV7-8 and TRBJ2-7; 13 bases align to TRBD2. In germline, CDR1 is SGHVS, CDR2 FQNEAQ. V dropped 5 bases and J dropped 4; count of bases not matched to a gene: 5. The CDR3 has 15 amino acids. CDR3 sequence: CASSPKTSGGYEQYF. The CDR3 DNA reads TGTGCCAGCAGCCCTAAGACTAGCGGGGGGTACGAGCAGTACTTC.

The J gene is TRBJ1-2, the V gene TRBV7-9, with D possibly TRBD1 on 5 matching bases. CDR3 size: 14 residues. With 4 bases removed from V and 8 bases from J, the gap between germline ends came to 17 bases. The germline V gene encodes CDR1 SEHNR and CDR2 FQNEAQ (reference sequence). The CDR3 DNA reads as TGTGCCAGCAGCTCAGGGTACGGGGAGGGAGGCTACACCTTC. Residues: CASSSGYGEGGYTF.

V is TRBV19 and J is TRBJ1-5; 7 nucleotides line up with TRBD1. V was clipped by 6 bases and J by 7 bases; unmatched bases: 6. This CDR3 has 13 residues. Germline assignment: CDR1 LNHDA and CDR2 SQIVND (reference sequence). The CDR3 DNA follows: TGTGCCAGTAGGGGGACAGTCCTCCAGCCCCAGCATTTT. Protein: CASRGTVLQPQHF. Full variable domain (missing parts from reference TRBV19 and TRBJ1-5): DGGITQSPKYLFRKEGQNVTLSCEQNLNHDAMYWYRQDPGQGLRLIYYSQIVNDFQKGDIAEGYSVSREKKESFPLTVTSAQKNPTAFYLCASRGTVLQPQHFGDGTRLSIL.

The chain links TRBV4-2 to TRBJ1-1, with D maybe TRBD1 (5 bases). The ends were cut back, 1 base at V and 0 bases at J, with 15 bases in the middle. This CDR3 contains 17 residues. Looked up from germline, CDR1 is LGHNA and CDR2 is YNFKEQ. In DNA form, the CDR3 reads TGTGCCAGCAGCCAAGCTGGGGGAGGGACGATGAACACTGAAGCTTTCTTT. The encoded protein is CASSQAGGGTMNTEAFF.

The chain carries TRBV24-1 and TRBJ2-2; 9 bases map to TRBD2. V was clipped by 5 bases and J by 0 bases; unmatched bases: 9. The CDR3 spans 18 residues. Germline-derived CDR1 and CDR2 are KGHDR and SFDVKD. The CDR3, as DNA: TGTGCCACCAGTGGAGCGGGGGGAACATTTTCGAACACCGGGGAGCTGTTTTTT. Residues: CATSGAGGTFSNTGELFF.

This clone showed up just a few times. V is TRBV10-3 and J is TRBJ2-2; D might be TRBD1 (6 bases). This CDR3 has 15 amino acids. Germline V gene sequence: CDR1 ENHRY, CDR2 SYGVKD. V lost 4 bases and J 1 base, leaving 10 bases between the germline ends. In DNA form, the CDR3 reads TGTGCCATCAGTGGTCCGGGACAGAACACCGGGGAGCTGTTTTTT. Encoded protein: CAISGPGQNTGELFF.

V and J are TRBV6-1 and TRBJ2-3, with 8 bases identical to TRBD1. The CDR3 is 14 residues long. Trimming took 3 bases from V and 4 from J; bases not matched to a gene: 3. Germline CDR1 is MNHNS and CDR2 is SASEGT. The CDR3 region is CASSDRGPPDTQYF. DNA for the CDR3: TGTGCCAGCAGTGACAGGGGGCCCCCAGATACGCAGTATTTT.

This clone was detected only a few times. The J gene is TRBJ2-7, the V gene TRBV6-4; the D is unclear. Germline loops: CDR1 MRHNA, CDR2 SNTAGT. Trimming removed 2 bases from V and 2 bases from J, with 19 bases in between. The CDR3 is made up of 17 amino acids. CDR3 bases: TGTGCCAGCAGTGACCCAATGCGAAATCATGAAGCCTACGAGCAGTACTTC. Translated, it gives CASSDPMRNHEAYEQYF.

The chain uses TRBV2 and TRBJ2-2; no clear D gene. The CDR3 has 15 amino acids. Germline-derived CDR1 and CDR2 are SNHLY and FYNNEI. Trimming left V 2 bases short and J 5 bases short, with 12 bases between. CDR3 DNA: TGTGCCAGCAGTGAAAGAGACACCATAACCGGGGAGCTGTTTTTT. Translating it yields CASSERDTITGELFF.

The rearrangement links TRBV3-1 (or the pseudogene TRBV3-2) to TRBJ2-5; 10 bases agree with TRBD2. The CDR3 length is 15 residues. CDR1 LGHDT and CDR2 YNNKEL come from the germline V gene (reference sequence). V trimming: 4 bases; J trimming: 1 base; junction bases outside the gene matches: 3. CDR3 in amino acids: CASSPWTSGQETQYF. CDR3 DNA sequence: TGTGCCAGCAGCCCATGGACTAGCGGCCAAGAGACCCAGTACTTC.